These T cell receptor beta chains were read from a single sample in a study of blood T cell repertoires in COVID-19. TCRdb keeps only in-frame clones here, not all; method: immunoSEQ multiplex PCR. The sample shows 350,000 or so clones, more than 90% of them seen only once. Input material: PBMCs or T cells enriched from blood (not recorded which). The source is a woman younger than 45 who had recovered from COVID-19. Each CDR3 is given with its conserved first and last residue. D genes are given only for firm matches. Part of the rows lack a size; the others show once, few, many or a class for expanded clones.

>TRBV28|-|-|TRBJ2-7
CASSYDRLYERYF
TGTGCCAGCAGTTACGACCGCCTCTACGAGCGGTACTTC
>TRBV19|TRBD1|-|TRBJ2-1
CASSILTGGKNEQFF
TGTGCCAGTAGTATTTTAACAGGGGGGAAGAATGAGCAGTTCTTC
>TRBV28|TRBD2|few|TRBJ2-3
CASRPSSGATSTDTQYF
TGTGCCAGCAGGCCATCTAGCGGGGCCACTAGCACAGATACGCAGTATTTT
>TRBV5-1|TRBD1|-|TRBJ1-1
CASSFQGAQDTEAFF
TGCGCCAGCAGCTTCCAGGGGGCTCAGGACACTGAAGCTTTCTTT
>TRBV19|TRBD1|-|TRBJ1-5
CASSIRSGTGVSQPQHF
TGTGCCAGTAGTATAAGGTCTGGGACAGGGGTCAGTCAGCCCCAGCATTTT
>TRBV12-5|TRBD1|few|TRBJ2-1
CASGGTGGYNEQFF
TGTGCTAGTGGTGGGACAGGGGGTTACAATGAGCAGTTCTTC
>TRBV3-1/TRBV3-2|-|-|TRBJ2-2
CASSQVTPGELFF
TGTGCCAGCAGCCAAGTTACACCCGGGGAGCTGTTTTTT
>TRBV21-1|-|-|TRBJ2-1
CASSNPGLAEDNEQFF
TGTGCCAGCAGCAATCCGGGACTAGCGGAAGACAATGAGCAGTTCTTC
>TRBV29-1|-|-|TRBJ2-1
CSLRISLYNEQFF
TGCAGTCTTAGGATTAGCCTTTACAATGAGCAGTTCTTC
>TRBV5-1|-|-|TRBJ2-7
CASSLSGPSYEQYF
TGCGCCAGCAGCTTAAGCGGGCCCTCCTACGAGCAGTACTTC
>TRBV7-2|-|-|TRBJ2-5
CASSSGMGHTAAQYF
TGTGCCAGCAGCTCAGGCATGGGACACACGGCAGCCCAGTACTTC
>TRBV7-9|-|-|TRBJ2-6
CASSLTLYSGSGANVLTF
TGTGCCAGCAGCTTAACCCTGTACTCGGGGTCAGGGGCCAACGTCCTGACTTTC
>TRBV11-3|-|-|TRBJ1-5
CASRSPAAGERSNQPQHF
TGTGCCAGCAGATCACCGGCCGCTGGGGAGCGCAGCAATCAGCCCCAGCATTTT
>TRBV5-8|TRBD2|-|TRBJ2-7
CASSPGLAGQEEQYF
TGTGCCAGCAGCCCCGGACTAGCGGGGCAGGAAGAGCAGTACTTC
>TRBV25-1|TRBD1|-|TRBJ1-2
CASSRVGQVLGYTF
TGTGCCAGCAGTCGCGTGGGACAGGTCCTAGGCTACACCTTC
>TRBV29-1|TRBD2|-|TRBJ2-7
CSVEVLAGGVYEQYF
TGCAGCGTTGAAGTCCTAGCGGGAGGTGTCTACGAGCAGTACTTC
>TRBV9|-|once|TRBJ2-3
CASSVVGLATDTQYF
TGTGCCAGCAGCGTAGTAGGCCTAGCCACAGATACGCAGTATTTT
>TRBV5-1|TRBD1|once|TRBJ1-4
CASAGRGTGIEKLFF
TGCGCCAGCGCGGGGCGTGGGACAGGGATTGAAAAACTGTTTTTT
>TRBV5-1|-|-|TRBJ2-5
CASSWQGREETQYF
TGCGCCAGCAGCTGGCAGGGAAGGGAAGAGACCCAGTACTTC
>TRBV7-6|TRBD1|-|TRBJ1-6
CASSTSQGQVNSPLHF
TGTGCCAGCAGTACGAGTCAGGGACAGGTTAATTCACCCCTCCACTTT
>TRBV19|-|-|TRBJ2-7
CAPPEEGYEQYF
TGTGCCCCTCCTGAGGAGGGCTACGAGCAGTACTTC
>TRBV5-8|-|-|TRBJ2-7
CASSSQGYEQYF
TGTGCCAGCAGCTCACAGGGTTACGAGCAGTACTTC
>TRBV19|TRBD1|-|TRBJ1-1
CASSDRPGTGAHTEAFF
TGTGCCAGTAGTGATAGACCCGGGACAGGGGCGCACACTGAAGCTTTCTTT
>TRBV12-3/TRBV12-4|-|-|TRBJ2-3
CASSLVGTDTQYF
TGTGCCAGCAGTTTAGTAGGCACAGATACGCAGTATTTT
>TRBV4-1|TRBD2|-|TRBJ2-7
CASSPSGRYEQYF
TGCGCCAGCAGCCCTAGCGGGAGGTACGAGCAGTACTTC
>TRBV7-9|-|-|TRBJ1-5
CASCQGNQPQHF
TGTGCCAGTTGCCAGGGTAACCAGCCCCAGCATTTT
>TRBV6-5|TRBD1|-|TRBJ1-1
CASSVSGTGFAAFF
TGTGCCAGCAGCGTTAGCGGGACAGGGTTTGCAGCTTTCTTT
>TRBV4-2|TRBD1|once|TRBJ2-7
CASSQGDSITYEQYF
TGTGCCAGCAGCCAAGGGGACAGTATTACCTACGAGCAGTACTTC
>TRBV27|-|once|TRBJ2-1
CASSLRLAGTYNEQFF
TGTGCCAGCAGTTTACGGCTCGCAGGGACCTACAATGAGCAGTTCTTC
>TRBV19|TRBD2|-|TRBJ2-1
CASSPRTGGQYNEQFF
TGTGCCAGTTCTCCCCGAACGGGGGGGCAATACAATGAGCAGTTCTTC
>TRBV5-4|TRBD2|-|TRBJ2-2
CASSLGTSGSNGELFF
TGTGCCAGCAGCCTTGGGACTAGCGGCTCAAACGGGGAGCTGTTTTTT
>TRBV7-9|TRBD2|-|TRBJ2-7
CASSWSGAHSYEQYF
TGTGCCAGCAGCTGGAGCGGGGCGCACTCCTACGAGCAGTACTTC
>TRBV19|-|-|TRBJ1-5
CASSLTDLNSNQPQHF
TGTGCCAGTAGTCTGACAGACCTCAATAGCAATCAGCCCCAGCATTTT
>TRBV4-3|-|-|TRBJ2-1
CASSQDSGGVYNEQFF
TGCGCCAGCAGCCAAGACTCCGGCGGGGTATACAATGAGCAGTTCTTC